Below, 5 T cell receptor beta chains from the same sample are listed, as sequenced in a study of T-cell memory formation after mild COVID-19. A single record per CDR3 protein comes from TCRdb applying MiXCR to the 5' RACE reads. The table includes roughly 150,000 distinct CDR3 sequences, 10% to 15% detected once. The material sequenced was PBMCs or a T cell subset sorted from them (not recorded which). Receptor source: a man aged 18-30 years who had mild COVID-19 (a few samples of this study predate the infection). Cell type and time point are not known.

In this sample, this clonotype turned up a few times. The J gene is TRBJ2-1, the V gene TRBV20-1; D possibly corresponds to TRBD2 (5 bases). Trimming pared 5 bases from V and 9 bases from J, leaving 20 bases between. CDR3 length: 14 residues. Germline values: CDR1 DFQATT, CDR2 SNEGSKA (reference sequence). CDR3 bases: TGCAGTGCTGCCCGGGGTCCCGGGGATTCTGAGCAGTTCTTC. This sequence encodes CSAARGPGDSEQFF.

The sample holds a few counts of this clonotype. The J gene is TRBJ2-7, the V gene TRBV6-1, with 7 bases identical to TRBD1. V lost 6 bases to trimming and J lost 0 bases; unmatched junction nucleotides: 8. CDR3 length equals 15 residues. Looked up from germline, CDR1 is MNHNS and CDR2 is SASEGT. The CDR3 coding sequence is TGTGCCAGCAGCTTCTCGGGGACAGCCTCCTACGAGCAGTACGTC. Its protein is CASSFSGTASYEQYV.

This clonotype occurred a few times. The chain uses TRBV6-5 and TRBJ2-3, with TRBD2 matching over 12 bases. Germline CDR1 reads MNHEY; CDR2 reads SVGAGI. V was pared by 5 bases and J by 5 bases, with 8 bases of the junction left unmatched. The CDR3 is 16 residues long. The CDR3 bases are TGTGCCAGCAGTGCCCTAGCGGGGGGGCCGGGAGATACGCAGTATTTT. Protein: CASSALAGGPGDTQYF.

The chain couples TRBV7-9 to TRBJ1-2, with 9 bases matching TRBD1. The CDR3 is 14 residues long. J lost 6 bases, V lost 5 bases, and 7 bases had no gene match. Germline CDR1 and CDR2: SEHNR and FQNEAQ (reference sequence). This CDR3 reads CASSPTGGHDGYTF. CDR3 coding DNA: TGTGCCAGCAGCCCGACAGGGGGTCATGATGGCTACACCTTC.

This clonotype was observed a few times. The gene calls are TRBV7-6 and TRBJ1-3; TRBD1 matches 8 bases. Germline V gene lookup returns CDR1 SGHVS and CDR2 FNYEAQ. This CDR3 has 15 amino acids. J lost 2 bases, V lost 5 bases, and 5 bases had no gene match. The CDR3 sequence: CASSPRTGTGNTIYF. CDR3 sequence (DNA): TGTGCCAGCAGCCCAAGGACAGGGACTGGAAACACCATATATTTT.